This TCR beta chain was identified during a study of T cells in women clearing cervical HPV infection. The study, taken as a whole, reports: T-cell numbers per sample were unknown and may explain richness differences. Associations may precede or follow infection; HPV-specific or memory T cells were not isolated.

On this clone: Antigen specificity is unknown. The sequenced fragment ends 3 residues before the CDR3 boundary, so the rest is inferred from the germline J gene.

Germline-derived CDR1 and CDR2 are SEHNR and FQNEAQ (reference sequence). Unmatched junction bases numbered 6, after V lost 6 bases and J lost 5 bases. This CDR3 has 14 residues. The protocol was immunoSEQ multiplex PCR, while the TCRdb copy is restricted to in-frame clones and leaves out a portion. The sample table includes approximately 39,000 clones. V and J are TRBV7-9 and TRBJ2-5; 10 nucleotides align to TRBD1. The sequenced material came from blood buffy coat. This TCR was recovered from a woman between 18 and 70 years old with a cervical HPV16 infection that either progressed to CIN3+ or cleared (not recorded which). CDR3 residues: CASSSTGGAETQYF. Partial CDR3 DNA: TGTGCCAGCAGTTCGACAGGGGGCGCCGAGACC.